A single sample is the source of the 9 T cell receptor beta chains below, sequenced in a study of blood T cell repertoires in COVID-19. The method was immunoSEQ multiplex PCR; TCRdb's version includes in-frame clones alone and lacks a portion of them. The data show roughly 190,000 clones, 87% seen once. The sample comprised PBMCs or T cells enriched from blood (not recorded which). Source of these receptors: a woman in her 30s who had recovered from COVID-19.

This clone came up a few times. The rearrangement links TRBV5-1 to TRBJ2-3; a possible D gene is TRBD2 (6 bases). Trimming took off 0 bases at V and 5 bases at J, with 13 bases between the two ends. Per germline, CDR1 SGHRS and CDR2 YFSETQ. The CDR3 loop spans 15 amino acids. The CDR3 DNA sequence: TGCGCCAGCAGCTTGGACGGGGAGGTAGGAGATACGCAGTATTTT. Protein: CASSLDGEVGDTQYF.

The genes are TRBV6-1 and TRBJ1-2; tentative D call: TRBD1 (5 bases). The CDR3 spans 12 residues. V dropped 3 bases and J dropped 8 bases, with 10 bases sitting between them. CDR1 and CDR2 from the germline V gene are MNHNS and SASEGT. DNA of the CDR3: TGTGCCAGCAGTGACCCGGGGGTCGGCTACACCTTC. This codes for CASSDPGVGYTF.

The chain recombines TRBV12-3 or TRBV12-4 with TRBJ2-1; a possible D gene is TRBD2 (6 bases). This CDR3 is built from 13 residues. Trimming left V 2 bases short and J 7 bases short, with 9 bases between. CDR3 in amino acids: CASSLLALNEQFF. In nucleotides, the CDR3 is TGTGCCAGCAGTTTACTAGCGTTAAATGAGCAGTTCTTC.

A single count supports this clone. The V call is TRBV7-8, the J call TRBJ2-7; D is possibly TRBD1 (6 bases). Germline loops: CDR1 SGHVS, CDR2 FQNEAQ. The CDR3 length is 14 residues. The V and J ends lost 0 bases and 6 bases respectively, with 12 bases between them. The CDR3 nucleotides are TGTGCCAGCAGCTTAGCGACACAGGGAACCGAGCAGTACTTC. Its protein is CASSLATQGTEQYF.

The rearrangement uses TRBV2 and TRBJ2-7; D uncertain. The CDR3 loop spans 12 amino acids. V lost 4 bases to trimming and J lost 4 bases, with 8 bases between them. The V gene's germline CDR1 is SNHLY and CDR2 FYNNEI. Here the CDR3 DNA reads TGTGCCAGCAGTGCGAAACTATACGAGCAGTACTTC. Translated: CASSAKLYEQYF.

This clone was recorded a few times. V and J are TRBV29-1 and TRBJ2-7; 14 bases are shared with TRBD2. The V gene end was trimmed by 3 bases and the J gene end by 7 bases; junction bases not matched to a gene: 5. Germline assignment: CDR1 SQVTM and CDR2 ANQGSEA. The CDR3 is 14 amino acids. CDR3 sequence: CSVEGTSGSEEQYF. CDR3 bases: TGCAGCGTTGAGGGGACTAGCGGGAGCGAAGAGCAGTACTTC.

The chain is built from TRBV13 and TRBJ1-3; the D is unclear. Germline V gene lookup returns CDR1 PRHDT and CDR2 FYEKMQ (reference sequence). Trimming left V 5 bases short and J 0 bases short, with 14 bases between. The CDR3 spans 16 residues. CDR3 in DNA: TGTGCCAGCAGCAGATTGCCCCGGAGCTCTGGAAACACCATATATTTT. Protein: CASSRLPRSSGNTIYF.

The J gene is TRBJ1-3, the V gene TRBV6-5; D remains unclear. V was clipped by 4 bases and J by 0 bases, with 7 bases between them. CDR3 length: 14 amino acids. The germline CDR1 and CDR2 sequences are MNHEY and SVGAGI. CDR3 amino acids: CASSSPHSGNTIYF. CDR3 coding DNA: TGTGCCAGCAGTTCGCCACACTCTGGAAACACCATATATTTT.

This chain links TRBV6-2 or TRBV6-3 with TRBJ2-7; the D gene is possibly TRBD1 (5 bases). The CDR3 spans 14 residues. V lost 0 bases, J lost 3 bases, and 9 bases lay in between. Per germline, CDR1 MNHEY and CDR2 SVGEGT. CDR3 protein: CASSYSRQFYEQYF. In DNA, the CDR3 is TGTGCCAGCAGTTACTCTAGACAGTTCTACGAGCAGTACTTC.